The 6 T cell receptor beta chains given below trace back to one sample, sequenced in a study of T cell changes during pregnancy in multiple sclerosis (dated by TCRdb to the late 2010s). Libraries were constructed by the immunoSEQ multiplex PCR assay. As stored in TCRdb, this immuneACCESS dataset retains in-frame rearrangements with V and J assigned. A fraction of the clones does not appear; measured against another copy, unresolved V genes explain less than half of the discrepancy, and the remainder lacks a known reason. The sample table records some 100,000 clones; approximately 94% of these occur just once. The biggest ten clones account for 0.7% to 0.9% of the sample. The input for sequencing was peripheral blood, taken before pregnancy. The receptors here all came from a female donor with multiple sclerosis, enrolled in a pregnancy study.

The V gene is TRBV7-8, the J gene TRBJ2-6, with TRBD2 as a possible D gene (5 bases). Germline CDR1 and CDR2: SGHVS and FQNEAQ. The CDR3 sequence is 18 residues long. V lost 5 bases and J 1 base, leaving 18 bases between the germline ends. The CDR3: CASSPRDLRASGANVLTF. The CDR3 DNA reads TGTGCCAGCAGCCCCCGAGACTTGCGGGCATCTGGGGCCAACGTCCTGACTTTC.

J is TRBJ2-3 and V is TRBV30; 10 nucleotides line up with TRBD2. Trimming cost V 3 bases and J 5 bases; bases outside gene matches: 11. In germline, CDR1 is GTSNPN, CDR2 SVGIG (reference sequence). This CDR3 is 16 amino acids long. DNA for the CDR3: TGTGCCTGGAGACCAGGGCTAGCGGGAGTGGGAGATACGCAGTATTTT. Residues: CAWRPGLAGVGDTQYF.

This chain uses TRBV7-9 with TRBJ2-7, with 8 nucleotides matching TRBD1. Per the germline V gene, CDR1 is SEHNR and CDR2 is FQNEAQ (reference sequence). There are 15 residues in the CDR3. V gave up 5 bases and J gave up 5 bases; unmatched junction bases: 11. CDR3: CASSHDRTGRNEQYF. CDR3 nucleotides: TGTGCCAGCAGCCATGATCGGACAGGGAGGAACGAGCAGTACTTC.

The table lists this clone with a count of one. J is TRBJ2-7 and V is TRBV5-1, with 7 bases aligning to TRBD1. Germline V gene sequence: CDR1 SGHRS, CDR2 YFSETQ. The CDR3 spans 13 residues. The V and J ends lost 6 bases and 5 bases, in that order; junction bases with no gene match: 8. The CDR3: CASTRTGWDEQYF. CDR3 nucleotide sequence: TGCGCCAGCACACGGACAGGATGGGACGAGCAGTACTTC. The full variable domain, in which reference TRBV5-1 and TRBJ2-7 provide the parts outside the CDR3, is KAGVTQTPRYLIKTRGQQVTLSCSPISGHRSVSWYQQTPGQGLQFLFEYFSETQRNKGNFPGRFSGRQFSNSRSEMNVSTLELGDSALYLCASTRTGWDEQYFGPGTRLTVT.

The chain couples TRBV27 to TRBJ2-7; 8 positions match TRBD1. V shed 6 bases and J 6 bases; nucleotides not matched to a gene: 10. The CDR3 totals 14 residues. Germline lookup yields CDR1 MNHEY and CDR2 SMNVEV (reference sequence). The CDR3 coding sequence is TGTGCCAGCAGCCACAGGGGGGACCCAGCCGAGCAGTACTTC. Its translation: CASSHRGDPAEQYF.

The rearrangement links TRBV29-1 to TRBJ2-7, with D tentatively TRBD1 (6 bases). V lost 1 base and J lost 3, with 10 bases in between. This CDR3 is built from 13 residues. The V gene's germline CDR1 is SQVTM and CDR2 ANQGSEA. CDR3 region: CSVEGDTDYEQYF. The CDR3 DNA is TGCAGCGTTGAAGGGGACACCGACTACGAGCAGTACTTC.